The 21 T cell receptor beta chains presented below share a single source sample, sequenced in a study of CD8 T cells in Susac syndrome. With random hexamers, roughly 0.5 to 1 ug RNA was reverse transcribed. TCRdb used MiXCR to reprocess the immunoSEQ multiplex PCR reads, holding one entry per CDR3 protein. The sample comprises 200,000 or so distinct CDR3 sequences, roughly 96% of which are singletons, and approximately 0.093% rests with the top ten. The sample taken for sequencing was CD4+ T cells from PBMCs. These receptors all come from a human donor with multiple sclerosis.

The CDR3 DNA sequence: TGCAGTGCTAGTCATCCGGGACAGGGAAATGGCTACACCTTC. Translating it yields CSASHPGQGNGYTF. The rearrangement joins TRBV20-1 to TRBJ1-2, with TRBD1 matching 9 bases. Unmatched junction bases numbered 8, after V lost 3 bases and J lost 6 bases. The CDR3 extends over 14 amino acids. From germline, CDR1 is DFQATT and CDR2 SNEGSKA (reference sequence).

This chain uses TRBV13 with TRBJ2-3, with D uncertain. CDR3 length: 15 amino acids. Germline CDR1 is PRHDT and CDR2 is FYEKMQ (reference sequence). V lost 5 bases and J lost 6, with 18 bases in between. CDR3 nucleotides: TGTGCCAGCAGCACCCGACTTCATCTGGGGGATACGCAGTATTTT. This translates into CASSTRLHLGDTQYF.

This rearrangement joins TRBV29-1 to TRBJ2-1, with a possible D match to TRBD2 (6 bases). Germline CDR1 SQVTM, CDR2 ANQGSEA. The CDR3 length is 16 residues. V was pared by 3 bases and J by 2 bases, with 17 bases between. In DNA form, the CDR3 reads TGCAGCGTTGAGCCCTTAGGTGGGGGGACCTACAATGAGCAGTTCTTC. Its translation: CSVEPLGGGTYNEQFF.

This rearrangement joins TRBV20-1 to TRBJ1-1; perhaps TRBD1 as D (6 bases). This CDR3 region has 16 residues. Germline CDR1 is DFQATT and CDR2 is SNEGSKA (reference sequence). The V end was cut by 0 bases, the J end by 1 base, with 15 bases between. The CDR3, as DNA: TGCAGTGCTAGAGATCTCGCGGCAGGGGCGAACACTGAAGCTTTCTTT. It encodes CSARDLAAGANTEAFF.

The chain carries TRBV23-1 and TRBJ2-7; possible D gene TRBD2, 5 bases. TRBV23-1 is sorted into the ORF group, with uncertain function. V was shortened by 11 bases and J by 0 bases, with 17 bases between the two germline ends. The CDR3 spans 14 residues. CDR3 amino acids: CARRRRASSYEQYF. In DNA, the CDR3 is TGCGCCCGTAGACGGCGGGCTTCCTCCTACGAGCAGTACTTC.

In its sample, this clonotype was seen a few times. This chain uses TRBV6-6 with TRBJ2-2; D perhaps matches TRBD1 (6 bases). The CDR3 covers 13 residues. CDR1 and CDR2 from the germline V gene are MNHNY and SVGAGI (reference sequence). The germline V and J ends were trimmed by 9 bases and 4 bases, with 12 bases remaining between them. CDR3 in DNA: TGTGCCAGTTCGCAGGGGTCCACCGGGGAGCTGTTTTTT. Translated: CASSQGSTGELFF.

V and J are TRBV24-1 and TRBJ2-3; 10 bases are a match to TRBD1. This CDR3 has 15 residues. The V and J ends lost 9 bases and 6 bases, in that order; junction bases with no gene match: 11. The V gene's germline CDR1 is KGHDR and CDR2 SFDVKD. CDR3 DNA sequence: TGTGCCACCGGCGCGGGGGACAGGGGATTGGATACGCAGTATTTT. Encoded protein: CATGAGDRGLDTQYF.

V is TRBV18 and J is TRBJ1-6; D is unclear. Germline V gene sequence: CDR1 KGHSH, CDR2 LQKENI. Trimming took off 5 bases at V and 8 bases at J, with 16 bases between the two ends. The CDR3 is 15 amino acids. CDR3 DNA sequence: TGTGCCAGCTCAGTTACCCAGAATCTCGATTCACCCCTCCACTTT. This sequence encodes CASSVTQNLDSPLHF. The full variable domain, with the rest looked up from reference TRBV18 and TRBJ1-6, is NAGVMQNPRHLVRRRGQEARLRCSPMKGHSHVYWYRQLPEEGLKFMVYLQKENIIDESGMPKERFSAEFPKEGPSILRIQQVVRGDSAAYFCASSVTQNLDSPLHFGNGTRLTVT.

This chain joins TRBV29-1 and TRBJ1-1; D perhaps matches TRBD1 (5 bases). In germline, CDR1 is SQVTM, CDR2 ANQGSEA. The CDR3 contains 12 residues. Trimming removed 7 bases at V and 7 bases at J, with 16 bases between. In nucleotides, the CDR3 is TGCAGCGCCCCAGGGCGCGGGTTTGAAGCTTTCTTT. Amino acid sequence: CSAPGRGFEAFF.

The rearrangement links TRBV20-1 to TRBJ2-1; TRBD2 agrees at 9 bases. The CDR3 has 14 amino acids. The germline gives CDR1 DFQATT, CDR2 SNEGSKA (reference sequence). V gave up 1 base and J gave up 6 bases; unmatched junction bases: 4. The CDR3 here is CSARGSGGFNEQFF. In DNA form, the CDR3 reads TGCAGTGCTAGAGGTAGCGGGGGTTTCAATGAGCAGTTCTTC.

This clonotype has only one observation. The chain joins TRBV1 to TRBJ2-3; the table's D gene call, TRBD2, was not cross checked with the DNA. TRBV1 is a pseudogene locus. The CDR3 totals 17 residues. CDR3 amino acids: CTSSRSAEGARTDTQYF. The CDR3 DNA reads as TGCACCAGCAGCCGGTCCGCCGAAGGGGCCCGCACAGATACGCAGTATTTT.

The genes are TRBV2 and TRBJ1-1, with 7 bases fitting TRBD1. Trimming took 8 bases from V and 1 from J; bases not matched to a gene: 10. CDR1 and CDR2 from the germline V gene are SNHLY and FYNNEI. The CDR3 is made up of 15 amino acids. CDR3 residues: CASQDDRAGNTEAFF. The CDR3 DNA reads TGTGCCAGCCAGGATGACAGGGCGGGGAACACTGAAGCTTTCTTT.

The CDR3 nucleotides read TGTGCCACCAGTGATCACTCGGGGAAAGGCACAGATACGCAGTATTTT. Encoded protein: CATSDHSGKGTDTQYF. The V and J genes are TRBV24-1 and TRBJ2-3; possibly TRBD2 for D (5 bases). Trimming left V 3 bases short and J 1 base short, with 13 bases between. The CDR3 extends over 16 amino acids. Germline V CDR1 and CDR2: KGHDR, SFDVKD.

The V gene is TRBV2, the J gene TRBJ2-5, with D perhaps TRBD1 (5 bases). Germline CDR1 SNHLY, CDR2 FYNNEI. Between the trimmed V and J ends, which lost 8 bases and 5 bases, there was a span of 12 bases. The CDR3 sequence is 12 residues long. The CDR3 sequence is CASGASVETQYF. The CDR3, as DNA: TGTGCCAGCGGGGCCTCGGTGGAGACCCAGTACTTC.

The chain carries TRBV6-5 and TRBJ1-4; the D gene is possibly TRBD1 (6 bases). V lost 2 bases, J lost 0 bases, and 16 bases lay in between. The CDR3 is 18 residues long. CDR1 and CDR2 (germline): MNHEY, SVGAGI. The CDR3 sequence is CASSYLRGQRATNEKLFF. The DNA for the CDR3 is TGTGCCAGCAGTTACCTCCGCGGACAGAGAGCAACTAATGAAAAACTGTTTTTT.

The genes are TRBV3-1 and TRBJ1-2; D is undetermined. Germline assignment: CDR1 LGHDT and CDR2 YNNKEL (reference sequence). V lost 1 base and J 2 bases, leaving 11 bases between the germline ends. The CDR3 spans 15 residues. The CDR3 DNA follows: TGTGCCAGCAGCCAAGGTATAACCGTCAACTATGGCTACACCTTC. This codes for CASSQGITVNYGYTF.

The count of this clonotype is one. This chain connects TRBV24-1 to TRBJ2-1; 7 bases agree with TRBD1. With 0 bases clipped from V and 6 bases from J, the junction kept 7 bases outside the gene matches. Germline lookup yields CDR1 KGHDR and CDR2 SFDVKD. This CDR3 comprises 16 residues. The CDR3 bases are TGTGCCACCAGTGATTTGCCCGACAGGGTTGGCAATGAGCAGTTCTTC. Translating it yields CATSDLPDRVGNEQFF.

The chain employs TRBV6-5 and TRBJ1-1; unclear D gene. Germline CDR1 is MNHEY and CDR2 is SVGAGI. The V and J ends lost 7 bases and 7 bases respectively, with 22 bases between them. This CDR3 comprises 15 residues. In DNA, the CDR3 is TGTGCCAGCACCCCGTTGGCCAGGAAAAATGATGAAGCTTTCTTT. Translated: CASTPLARKNDEAFF.

The genes are TRBV9 and TRBJ1-1, with 8 bases matching TRBD1. Germline V gene sequence: CDR1 SGDLS, CDR2 YYNGEE. The CDR3 is made up of 15 amino acids. The V gene end was trimmed by 4 bases and the J gene end by 0 bases; junction bases not matched to a gene: 5. The CDR3 DNA sequence: TGTGCCAGCAGCCCTCTGGGACAGGTGAACACTGAAGCTTTCTTT. Its translation is CASSPLGQVNTEAFF. Using reference TRBV9 and TRBJ1-1 for the parts outside the CDR3, the full variable domain is DSGVTQTPKHLITATGQRVTLRCSPRSGDLSVYWYQQSLDQGLQFLIQYYNGEERAKGNILERFSAQQFPDLHSELNLSSLELGDSALYFCASSPLGQVNTEAFFGQGTRLTVV.

This chain joins TRBV14 and TRBJ1-2; D unresolved. Trimming left V 0 bases short and J 5 bases short, with 7 bases between. This CDR3 has 13 amino acids. Germline assignment: CDR1 SGHDN and CDR2 FVKESK. The CDR3 loop is CASSQDGIYGYTF. CDR3 nucleotide sequence: TGTGCCAGCAGCCAAGATGGAATATATGGCTACACCTTC.

The genes are TRBV7-9 and TRBJ2-1; TRBD1 matches 8 bases. CDR3 length equals 11 residues. Per the germline V gene, CDR1 is SEHNR and CDR2 is FQNEAQ (reference sequence). Trimming cost V 10 bases and J 8 bases; bases outside gene matches: 4. The CDR3 DNA reads TGTGCCAACGGACAGGGCGATGAGCAGTTCTTC. It is translated as CANGQGDEQFF.